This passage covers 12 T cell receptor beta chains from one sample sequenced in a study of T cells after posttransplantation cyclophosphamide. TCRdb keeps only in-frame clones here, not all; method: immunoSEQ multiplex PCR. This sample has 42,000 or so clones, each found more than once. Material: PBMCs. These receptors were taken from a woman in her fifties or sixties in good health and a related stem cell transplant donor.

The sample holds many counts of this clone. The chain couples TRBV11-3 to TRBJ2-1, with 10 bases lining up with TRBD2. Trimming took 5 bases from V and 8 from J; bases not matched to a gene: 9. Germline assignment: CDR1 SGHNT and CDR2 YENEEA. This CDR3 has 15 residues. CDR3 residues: CASSQGAGGPDEQFF. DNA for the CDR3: TGTGCCAGCAGCCAAGGAGCGGGGGGGCCTGATGAGCAGTTCTTC.

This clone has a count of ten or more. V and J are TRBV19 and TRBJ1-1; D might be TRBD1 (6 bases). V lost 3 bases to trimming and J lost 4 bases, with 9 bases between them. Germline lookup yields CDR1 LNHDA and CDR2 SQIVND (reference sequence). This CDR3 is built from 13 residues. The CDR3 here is CASSIRGATEAFF. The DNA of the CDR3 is TGTGCCAGTAGTATCAGGGGAGCCACTGAAGCTTTCTTT.

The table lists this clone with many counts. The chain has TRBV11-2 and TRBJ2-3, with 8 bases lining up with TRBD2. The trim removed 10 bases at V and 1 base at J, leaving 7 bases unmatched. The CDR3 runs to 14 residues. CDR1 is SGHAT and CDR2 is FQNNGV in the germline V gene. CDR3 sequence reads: CATLSGGGTDTQYF. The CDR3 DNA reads TGTGCCACCCTCTCGGGGGGGGGCACAGATACGCAGTATTTT.

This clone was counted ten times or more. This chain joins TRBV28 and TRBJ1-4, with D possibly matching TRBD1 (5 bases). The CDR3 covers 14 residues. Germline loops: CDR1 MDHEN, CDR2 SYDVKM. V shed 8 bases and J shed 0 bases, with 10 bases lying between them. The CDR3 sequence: CASGQGATNEKLFF. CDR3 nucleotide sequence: TGTGCCAGCGGGCAGGGTGCAACTAATGAAAAACTGTTTTTT.

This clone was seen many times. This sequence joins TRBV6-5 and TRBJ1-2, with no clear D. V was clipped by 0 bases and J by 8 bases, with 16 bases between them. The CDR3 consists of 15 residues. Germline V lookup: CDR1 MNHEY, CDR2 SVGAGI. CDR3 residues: CASSYSVFTRLGYTF. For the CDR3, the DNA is TGTGCCAGCAGTTACTCGGTCTTCACGAGGTTGGGCTACACCTTC.

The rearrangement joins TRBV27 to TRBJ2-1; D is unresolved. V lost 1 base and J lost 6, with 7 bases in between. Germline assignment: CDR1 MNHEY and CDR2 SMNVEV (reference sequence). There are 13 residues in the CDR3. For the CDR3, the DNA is TGTGCCAGCAGTTTATACGGCGGCAATGAGCAGTTCTTC. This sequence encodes CASSLYGGNEQFF.

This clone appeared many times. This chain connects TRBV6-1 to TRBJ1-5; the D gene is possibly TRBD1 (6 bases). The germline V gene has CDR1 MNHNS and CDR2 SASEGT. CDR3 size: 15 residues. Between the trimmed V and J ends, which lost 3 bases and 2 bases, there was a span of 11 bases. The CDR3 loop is CASSEGAVGNQPQHF. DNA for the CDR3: TGTGCCAGCAGTGAGGGGGCAGTCGGCAATCAGCCCCAGCATTTT.

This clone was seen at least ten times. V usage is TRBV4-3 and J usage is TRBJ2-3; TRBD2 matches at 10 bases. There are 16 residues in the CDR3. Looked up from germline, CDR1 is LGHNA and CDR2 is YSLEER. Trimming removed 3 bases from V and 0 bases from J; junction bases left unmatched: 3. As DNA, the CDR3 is TGCGCCAGCAGCCAGCTAGCGGGGGCCAGCACAGATACGCAGTATTTT. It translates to CASSQLAGASTDTQYF.

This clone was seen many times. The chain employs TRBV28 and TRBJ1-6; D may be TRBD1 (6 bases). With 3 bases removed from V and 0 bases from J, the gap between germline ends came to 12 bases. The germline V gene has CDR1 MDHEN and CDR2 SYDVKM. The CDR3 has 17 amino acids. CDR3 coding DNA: TGTGCCAGCAGTTTCGTGGCAGGGGCCTCCTATAATTCACCCCTCCACTTT. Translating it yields CASSFVAGASYNSPLHF.

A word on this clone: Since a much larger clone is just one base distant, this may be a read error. In DNA form, the CDR3 reads TGTGCCTGGTCCCTTGGACTCCAGAACACTGAAGCTTTCTTT. This codes for CAWSLGLQNTEAFF. This chain links TRBV30 with TRBJ1-1; D not certain. With 5 bases removed from V and 1 base from J, the gap between germline ends came to 14 bases. The CDR3 runs to 14 residues. Germline V gives CDR1 GTSNPN, CDR2 SVGIG (reference sequence).

CDR3: CASSLGLAGAVTGELFF. Written as DNA, the CDR3 is TGTGCCAGCAGCCTCGGACTAGCGGGGGCCGTCACCGGGGAGCTGTTTTTT. The V gene is TRBV11-2, the J gene TRBJ2-2; the match to TRBD2 covers 13 bases. The CDR3 has 17 amino acids. The V segment lost 5 bases and the J segment 4 bases; nucleotides outside the gene matches: 7. Germline values: CDR1 SGHAT, CDR2 FQNNGV.

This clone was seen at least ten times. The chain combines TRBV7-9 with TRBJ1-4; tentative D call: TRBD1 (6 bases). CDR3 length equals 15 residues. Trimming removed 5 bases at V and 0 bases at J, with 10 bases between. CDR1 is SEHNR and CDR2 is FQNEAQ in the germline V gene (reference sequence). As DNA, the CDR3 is TGTGCCAGCAGCATTGGGACATCAACTAATGAAAAACTGTTTTTT. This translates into CASSIGTSTNEKLFF.